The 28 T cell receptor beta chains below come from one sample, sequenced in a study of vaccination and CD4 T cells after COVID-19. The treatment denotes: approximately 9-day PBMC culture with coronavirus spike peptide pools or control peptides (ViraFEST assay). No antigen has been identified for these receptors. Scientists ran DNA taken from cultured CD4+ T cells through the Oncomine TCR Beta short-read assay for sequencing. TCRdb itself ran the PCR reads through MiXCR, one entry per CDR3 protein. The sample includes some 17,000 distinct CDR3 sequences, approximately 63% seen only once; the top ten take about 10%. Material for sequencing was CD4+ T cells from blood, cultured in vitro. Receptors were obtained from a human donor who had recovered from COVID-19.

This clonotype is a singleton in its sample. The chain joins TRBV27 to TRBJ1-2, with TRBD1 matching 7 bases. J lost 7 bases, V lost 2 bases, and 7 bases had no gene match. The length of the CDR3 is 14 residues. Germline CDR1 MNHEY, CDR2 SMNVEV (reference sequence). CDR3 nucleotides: TGTGCCAGCAGTTTACGGGGCTCAGGGGGTGGCTACACCTTC. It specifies CASSLRGSGGGYTF.

CDR3 coding DNA: TGTGCCAGCAGTTACGGTAGCGGGATAGAGACCCAGTACTTC. Translating gives CASSYGSGIETQYF. The J gene is TRBJ2-5, the V gene TRBV6-5; 8 bases are a match to TRBD2. The CDR3 is 14 residues long. V shed 2 bases and J 4 bases; nucleotides not matched to a gene: 3. Germline CDR1 is MNHEY and CDR2 is SVGAGI.

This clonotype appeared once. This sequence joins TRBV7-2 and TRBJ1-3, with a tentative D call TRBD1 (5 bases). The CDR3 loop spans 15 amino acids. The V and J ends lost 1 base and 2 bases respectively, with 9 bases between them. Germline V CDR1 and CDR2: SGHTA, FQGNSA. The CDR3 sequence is CASSLEWGAGNTIYF. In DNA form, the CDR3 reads TGTGCCAGCAGCTTAGAATGGGGGGCTGGAAACACCATATATTTT. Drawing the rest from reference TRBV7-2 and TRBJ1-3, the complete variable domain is GAGVSQSPSNKVTEKGKDVELRCDPISGHTALYWYRQSLGQGLEFLIYFQGNSAPDKSGLPSDRFSAERTGGSVSTLTIQRTQQEDSAVYLCASSLEWGAGNTIYFGEGSWLTVV.

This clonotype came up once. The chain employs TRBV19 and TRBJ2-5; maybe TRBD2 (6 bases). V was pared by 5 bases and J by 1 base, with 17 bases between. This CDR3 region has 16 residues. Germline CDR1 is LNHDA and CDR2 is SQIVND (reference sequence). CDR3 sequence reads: CASSVLLEGPQETQYF. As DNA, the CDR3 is TGTGCCAGTAGTGTTCTCTTGGAGGGGCCCCAAGAGACCCAGTACTTC.

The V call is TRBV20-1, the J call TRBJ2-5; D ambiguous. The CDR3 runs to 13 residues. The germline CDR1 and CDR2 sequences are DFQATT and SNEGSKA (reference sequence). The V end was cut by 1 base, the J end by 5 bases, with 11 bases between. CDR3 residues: CSARGEFRETQYF. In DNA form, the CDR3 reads TGCAGTGCTAGAGGGGAATTTCGGGAGACCCAGTACTTC.

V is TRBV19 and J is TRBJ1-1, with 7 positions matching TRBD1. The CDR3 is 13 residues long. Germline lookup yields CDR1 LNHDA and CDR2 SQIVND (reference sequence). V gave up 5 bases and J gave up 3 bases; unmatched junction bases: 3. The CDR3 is CASSADRDTEAFF. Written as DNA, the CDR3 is TGTGCCAGTAGTGCAGACAGGGACACTGAAGCTTTCTTT.

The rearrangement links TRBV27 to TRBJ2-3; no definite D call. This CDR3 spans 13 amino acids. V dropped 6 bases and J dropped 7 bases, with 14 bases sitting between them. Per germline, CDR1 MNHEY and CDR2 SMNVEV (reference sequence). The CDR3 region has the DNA TGTGCCAGCAGGCAGCGTTGGGGAAATACGCAGTATTTT. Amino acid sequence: CASRQRWGNTQYF.

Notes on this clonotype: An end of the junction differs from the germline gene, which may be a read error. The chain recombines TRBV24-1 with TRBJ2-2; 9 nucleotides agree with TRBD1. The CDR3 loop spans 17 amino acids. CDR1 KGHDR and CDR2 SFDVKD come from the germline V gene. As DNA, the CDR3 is TGTGCCACCAGTGGCGATCCCGGGACAGGGAACATCGGGGAGCTGTTTTTT. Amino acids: CATSGDPGTGNIGELFF.

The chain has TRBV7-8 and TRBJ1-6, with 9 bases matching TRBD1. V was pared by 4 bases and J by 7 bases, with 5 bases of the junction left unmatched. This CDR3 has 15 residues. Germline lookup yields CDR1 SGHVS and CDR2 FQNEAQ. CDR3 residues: CASSSQGARNSPLHF. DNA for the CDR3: TGTGCCAGCAGCTCACAGGGGGCCAGGAATTCACCCCTCCACTTT.

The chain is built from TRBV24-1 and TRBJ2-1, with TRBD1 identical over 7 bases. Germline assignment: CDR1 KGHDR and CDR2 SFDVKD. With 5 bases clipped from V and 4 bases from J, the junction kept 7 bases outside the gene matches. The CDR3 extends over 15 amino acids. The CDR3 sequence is CATSVPGTAYNEQFF. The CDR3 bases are TGTGCCACCAGTGTCCCCGGGACAGCTTACAATGAGCAGTTCTTC.

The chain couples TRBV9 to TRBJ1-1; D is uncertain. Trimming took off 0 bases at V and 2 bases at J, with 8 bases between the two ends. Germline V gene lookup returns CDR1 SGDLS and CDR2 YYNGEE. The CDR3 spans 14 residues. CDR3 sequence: CASSVDSTNTEAFF. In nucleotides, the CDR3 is TGTGCCAGCAGCGTAGACAGTACTAACACTGAAGCTTTCTTT.

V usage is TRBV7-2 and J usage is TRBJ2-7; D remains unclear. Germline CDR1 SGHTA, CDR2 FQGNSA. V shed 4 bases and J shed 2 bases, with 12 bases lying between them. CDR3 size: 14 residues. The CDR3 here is CASSSWTVTYEQYF. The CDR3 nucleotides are TGTGCCAGCAGCTCGTGGACGGTCACCTACGAGCAGTACTTC.

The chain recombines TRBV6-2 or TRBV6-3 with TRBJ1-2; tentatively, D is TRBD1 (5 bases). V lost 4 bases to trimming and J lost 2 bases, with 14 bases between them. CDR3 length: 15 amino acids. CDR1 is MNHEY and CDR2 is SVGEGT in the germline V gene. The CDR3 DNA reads TGTGCCAGCAGTTTTCCAGGGTCGGCCAACTATGGCTACACCTTC. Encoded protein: CASSFPGSANYGYTF.

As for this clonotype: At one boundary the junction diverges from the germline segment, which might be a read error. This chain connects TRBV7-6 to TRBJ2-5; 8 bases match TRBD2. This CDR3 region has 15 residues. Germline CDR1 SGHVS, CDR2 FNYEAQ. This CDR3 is CASSPRTSWGETQYF. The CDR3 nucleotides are TGTGCTAGCAGCCCAAGGACTAGCTGGGGAGAGACCCAGTACTTC. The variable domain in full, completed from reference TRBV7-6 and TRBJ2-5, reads GAGVSQSPRYKVTKRGQDVALRCDPISGHVSLYWYRQALGQGPEFLTYFNYEAQQDKSGLPNDRFSAERPEGSISTLTIQRTEQRDSAMYRCASSPRTSWGETQYFGPGTRLLVL.

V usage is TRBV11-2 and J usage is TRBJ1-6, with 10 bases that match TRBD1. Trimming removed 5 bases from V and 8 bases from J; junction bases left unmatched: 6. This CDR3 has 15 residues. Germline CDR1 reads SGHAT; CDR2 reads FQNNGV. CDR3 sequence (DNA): TGTGCCAGCAGCCGGCGGACAGGGGGTGATTCACCCCTCCACTTT. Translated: CASSRRTGGDSPLHF. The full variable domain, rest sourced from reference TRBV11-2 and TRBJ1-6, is EAGVAQSPRYKIIEKRQSVAFWCNPISGHATLYWYQQILGQGPKLLIQFQNNGVVDDSQLPKDRFSAERLKGVDSTLKIQPAKLEDSAVYLCASSRRTGGDSPLHFGNGTRLTVT.

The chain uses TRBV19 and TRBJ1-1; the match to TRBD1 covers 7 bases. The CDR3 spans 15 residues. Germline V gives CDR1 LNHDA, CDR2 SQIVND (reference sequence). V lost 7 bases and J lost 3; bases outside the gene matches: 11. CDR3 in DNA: TGTGCCAGTAACACCTACCGACAGGGCCACACTGAAGCTTTCTTT. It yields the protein CASNTYRQGHTEAFF.

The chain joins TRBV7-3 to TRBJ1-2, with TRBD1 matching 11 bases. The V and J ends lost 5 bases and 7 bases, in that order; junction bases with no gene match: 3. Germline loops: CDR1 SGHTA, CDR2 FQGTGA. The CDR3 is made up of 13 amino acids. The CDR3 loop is CASSRGQGGGYTF. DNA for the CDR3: TGTGCCAGCAGCCGGGGACAGGGGGGTGGCTACACCTTC.

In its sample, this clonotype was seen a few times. The CDR3 is CASRDGIYQPQHF. CDR3 DNA sequence: TGTGCCAGCAGGGATGGGATCTATCAGCCCCAGCATTTT. V gene TRBV6-1 combines with J gene TRBJ1-5; no definite D call. The length of the CDR3 is 13 residues. Trimming cost V 6 bases and J 5 bases, with 11 bases left between them. The germline V gene encodes CDR1 MNHNS and CDR2 SASEGT.

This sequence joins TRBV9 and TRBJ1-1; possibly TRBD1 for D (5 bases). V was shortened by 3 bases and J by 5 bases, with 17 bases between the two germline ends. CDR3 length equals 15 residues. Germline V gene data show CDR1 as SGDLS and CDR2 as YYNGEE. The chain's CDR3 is CASSAGGELGTEAFF. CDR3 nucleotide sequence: TGTGCCAGCAGCGCCGGAGGGGAGTTGGGAACTGAAGCTTTCTTT.

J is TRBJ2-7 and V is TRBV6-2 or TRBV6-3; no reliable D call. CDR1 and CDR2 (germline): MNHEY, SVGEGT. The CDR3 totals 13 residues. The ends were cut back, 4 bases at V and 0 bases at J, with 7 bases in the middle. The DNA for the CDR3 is TGTGCCAGCAGTTTCTTCACCTCCTACGAGCAGTACTTC. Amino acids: CASSFFTSYEQYF.

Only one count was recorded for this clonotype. The CDR3, as DNA: TGTGCCACCAGTGATCCTCCTAGCGGGGGCTCCTACAATGAGCAGTTCTTC. Its protein is CATSDPPSGGSYNEQFF. This chain connects TRBV24-1 to TRBJ2-1; TRBD2 agrees at 10 bases. Germline V gives CDR1 KGHDR, CDR2 SFDVKD. V lost 3 bases to trimming and J lost 0 bases; unmatched junction nucleotides: 4. The CDR3 is 17 amino acids.

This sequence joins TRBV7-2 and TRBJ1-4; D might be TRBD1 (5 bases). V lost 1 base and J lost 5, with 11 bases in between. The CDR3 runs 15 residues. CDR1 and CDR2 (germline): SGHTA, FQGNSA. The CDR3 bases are TGTGCCAGCAGCTTAGTAGGGGTCCGCAATGAAAAACTGTTTTTT. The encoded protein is CASSLVGVRNEKLFF.

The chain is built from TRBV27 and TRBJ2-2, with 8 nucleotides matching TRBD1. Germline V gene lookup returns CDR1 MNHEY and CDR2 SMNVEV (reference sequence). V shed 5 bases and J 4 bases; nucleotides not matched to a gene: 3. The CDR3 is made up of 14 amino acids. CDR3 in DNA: TGTGCCAGCAGTATCGGGACAGGCACCGGGGAGCTGTTTTTT. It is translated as CASSIGTGTGELFF.

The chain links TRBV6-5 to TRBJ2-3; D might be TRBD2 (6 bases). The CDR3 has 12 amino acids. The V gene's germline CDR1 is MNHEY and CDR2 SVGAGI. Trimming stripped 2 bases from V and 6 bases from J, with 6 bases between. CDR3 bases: TGTGCCAGCAGTTACCGGGGGGATACGCAGTATTTT. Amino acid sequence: CASSYRGDTQYF.

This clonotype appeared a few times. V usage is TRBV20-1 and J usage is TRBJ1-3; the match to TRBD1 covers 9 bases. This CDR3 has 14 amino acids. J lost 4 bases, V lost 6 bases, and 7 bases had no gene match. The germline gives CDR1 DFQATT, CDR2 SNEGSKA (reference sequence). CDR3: CSAPGTGLGNTIYF. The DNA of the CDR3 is TGCAGTGCCCCCGGGACAGGGCTAGGAAACACCATATATTTT.

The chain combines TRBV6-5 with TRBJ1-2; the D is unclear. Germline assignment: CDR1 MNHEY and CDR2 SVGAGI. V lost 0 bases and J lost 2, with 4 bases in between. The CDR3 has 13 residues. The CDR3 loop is CASSYSGNYGYTF. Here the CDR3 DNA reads TGTGCCAGCAGTTACTCAGGAAACTATGGCTACACCTTC.

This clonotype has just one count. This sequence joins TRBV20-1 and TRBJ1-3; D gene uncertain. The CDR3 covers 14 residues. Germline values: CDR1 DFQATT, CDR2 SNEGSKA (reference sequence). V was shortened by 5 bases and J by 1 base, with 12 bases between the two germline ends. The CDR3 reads CSASPSNSGNTIYF. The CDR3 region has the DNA TGCAGTGCTTCCCCCTCGAATTCTGGAAACACCATATATTTT.

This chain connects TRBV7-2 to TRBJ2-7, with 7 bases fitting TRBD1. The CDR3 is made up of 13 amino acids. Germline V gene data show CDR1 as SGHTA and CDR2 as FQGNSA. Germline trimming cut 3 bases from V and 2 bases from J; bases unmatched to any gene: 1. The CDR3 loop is CASSFGTAYEQYF. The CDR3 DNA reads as TGTGCCAGCAGCTTCGGGACAGCCTACGAGCAGTACTTC.